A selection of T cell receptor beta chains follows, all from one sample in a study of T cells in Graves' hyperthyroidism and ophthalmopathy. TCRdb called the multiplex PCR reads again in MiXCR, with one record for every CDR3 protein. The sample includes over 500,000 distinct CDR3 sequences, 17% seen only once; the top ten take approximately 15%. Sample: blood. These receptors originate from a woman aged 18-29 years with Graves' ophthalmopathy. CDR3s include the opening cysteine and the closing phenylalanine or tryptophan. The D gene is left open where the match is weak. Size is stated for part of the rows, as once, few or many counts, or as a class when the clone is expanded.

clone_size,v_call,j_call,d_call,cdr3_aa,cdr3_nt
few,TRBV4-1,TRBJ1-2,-,CASTPSIIANYGYTF,TGCGCCAGCACCCCCTCAATTATAGCTAACTATGGCTACACCTTC
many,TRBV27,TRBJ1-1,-,CASSPLEPANTEAFF,TGTGCCAGCAGTCCCCTCGAGCCCGCGAACACTGAAGCTTTCTTT
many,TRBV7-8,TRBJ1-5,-,CASSFDGSNQPQHF,TGTGCCAGCAGCTTCGACGGGAGCAATCAGCCCCAGCATTTT
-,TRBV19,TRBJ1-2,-,CASSLSRDALDYTF,TGTGCCAGTAGTCTATCTCGGGATGCCCTTGACTACACCTTC
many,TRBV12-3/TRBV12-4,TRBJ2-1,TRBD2,CASIPRLAGGEQFF,TGTGCCAGCATACCGAGACTAGCGGGAGGTGAGCAGTTCTTC
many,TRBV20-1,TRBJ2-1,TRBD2,CSVLDPSGYYNEQFF,TGCAGTGTTTTAGACCCTAGCGGGTACTACAATGAGCAGTTCTTC
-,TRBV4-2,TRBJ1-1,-,CASSQDPGATGDTEAFF,TGTGCCAGCAGCCAAGACCCGGGGGCAACGGGGGACACTGAAGCTTTCTTT
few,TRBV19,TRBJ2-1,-,CASTDSYNEQFF,TGTGCCAGTACGGACTCCTACAATGAGCAGTTCTTC
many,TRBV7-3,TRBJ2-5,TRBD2,CASSLLGTSGGETQYF,TGTGCCAGCAGCTTACTGGGGACTAGCGGTGGAGAGACCCAGTACTTC
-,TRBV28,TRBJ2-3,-,CASRVGGGFTDTQYF,TGTGCCAGCAGAGTGGGAGGCGGTTTCACAGATACGCAGTATTTT
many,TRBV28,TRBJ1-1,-,CASSLFGEGTNTEAFF,TGTGCCAGCAGTTTATTTGGGGAGGGAACGAACACTGAAGCTTTCTTT
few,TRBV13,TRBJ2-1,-,CASSQPRGIYNEQFF,TGTGCCAGCAGCCAACCCCGCGGCATTTACAATGAGCAGTTCTTC
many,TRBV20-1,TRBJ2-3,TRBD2,CSASSGLAGADTQYF,TGCAGTGCTAGTTCCGGACTAGCGGGAGCAGATACGCAGTATTTT
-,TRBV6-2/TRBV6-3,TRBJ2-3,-,CASREPPAGSSTDTQYF,TGTGCCAGCAGGGAACCCCCCGCGGGGTCTAGCACAGATACGCAGTATTTT
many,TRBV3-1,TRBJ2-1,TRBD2,CASSQDGTSGEFF,TGTGCCAGCAGCCAAGATGGGACTAGCGGGGAGTTCTTC
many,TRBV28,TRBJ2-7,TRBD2,CASSDMGLDYEQYF,TGTGCCAGCAGTGATATGGGACTAGACTACGAGCAGTACTTC
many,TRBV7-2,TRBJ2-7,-,CASSILAFYEQYF,TGTGCCAGCAGTATCTTAGCTTTCTACGAGCAGTACTTC
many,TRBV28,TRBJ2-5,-,CASSFQGATSQETQYF,TGTGCCAGCAGTTTCCAAGGGGCTACTTCCCAAGAGACCCAGTACTTC
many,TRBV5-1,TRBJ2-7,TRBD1,CASSLFAGQEYEQYF,TGCGCCAGCAGCTTGTTTGCGGGACAGGAGTACGAGCAGTACTTC
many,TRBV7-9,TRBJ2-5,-,CASSPDRPQGTQYF,TGTGCCAGCAGCCCCGACAGGCCCCAGGGGACCCAGTACTTC
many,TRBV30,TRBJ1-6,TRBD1,CAWSETGGGNSPLHF,TGTGCCTGGAGCGAGACAGGGGGCGGAAATTCACCCCTCCACTTT
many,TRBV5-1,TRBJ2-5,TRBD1,CASSLGTGGRETQYF,TGCGCCAGCAGCCTAGGGACAGGGGGCCGGGAGACCCAGTACTTC